Following are 32 T cell receptor beta chains from one sample sequenced in a study of blood T cell repertoires in COVID-19 (TCRdb year 2020). Preparation of the library involved the immunoSEQ multiplex PCR assay. TCRdb re-hosts the immuneACCESS table, in-frame sequences only. Its copies lack some clones; in the studies checked, an unresolved V gene accounts for under half of them, and the cause for the rest is not known. The sample has 140,000 to 150,000 clones on record, around 81% of them singletons. The top ten clonotypes cover roughly 13% of the sample. The sequenced sample was peripheral blood. Source of these receptors: a man aged 60 to 75 with active or convalescent COVID-19.

This chain joins TRBV9 and TRBJ2-7, with 11 bases that match TRBD1. J gave up 2 bases and V 3 bases, and 1 base lay outside the gene matches. The germline V gene encodes CDR1 SGDLS and CDR2 YYNGEE. CDR3 size: 14 residues. In DNA, the CDR3 is TGTGCCAGCAGCGGGACAGGGGGCCCCTACGAGCAGTACTTC. Translated, it gives CASSGTGGPYEQYF.

Only one count was recorded for this clone. The chain has TRBV27 and TRBJ2-1; possibly TRBD1 for D (5 bases). Germline V lookup: CDR1 MNHEY, CDR2 SMNVEV (reference sequence). The CDR3 totals 13 residues. The ends were cut back, 0 bases at V and 6 bases at J, with 6 bases in the middle. The CDR3 loop reads CASSLSRGNEQFF. CDR3 nucleotides: TGTGCCAGCAGTTTATCTAGGGGCAATGAGCAGTTCTTC.

The J gene is TRBJ2-1, the V gene TRBV7-3, with D perhaps matching TRBD1 (6 bases). Trimming removed 3 bases from V and 6 bases from J, with 9 bases in between. The CDR3 spans 13 residues. Germline CDR1 SGHTA, CDR2 FQGTGA. The CDR3 here is CASSLQGLNEQFF. The CDR3 DNA reads TGTGCCAGCAGCTTGCAGGGGCTCAATGAGCAGTTCTTC.

This chain joins TRBV4-1 and TRBJ1-2; a weak D match, TRBD1 (6 bases). Germline V CDR1 and CDR2: MGHRA, YSYEKL. The germline V and J ends were trimmed by 4 bases and 8 bases, with 23 bases remaining between them. This CDR3 comprises 16 residues. DNA of the CDR3: TGCGCCAGCAGCCCCACGGGGGGCAGGGATGCCTTCGGCTACACCTTC. It encodes CASSPTGGRDAFGYTF.

The V and J genes are TRBV19 and TRBJ2-4; possibly TRBD1 for D (6 bases). The germline V gene encodes CDR1 LNHDA and CDR2 SQIVND (reference sequence). The CDR3 covers 14 residues. V lost 7 bases to trimming and J lost 8 bases, with 18 bases between them. For the CDR3, the DNA is TGTGCCAGTACCGCCGGGACAAAAGGAGACATTCAGTACTTC. Protein product: CASTAGTKGDIQYF.

V gene TRBV5-1 combines with J gene TRBJ2-1; a weak D match, TRBD2 (6 bases). Per the germline V gene, CDR1 is SGHRS and CDR2 is YFSETQ. The CDR3 extends over 15 amino acids. With 7 bases removed from V and 7 bases from J, the gap between germline ends came to 21 bases. CDR3 DNA: TGCGCCAGCTCAGTAATGCGGGGTCAAGGTAATGAGCAGTTCTTC. Translation gives CASSVMRGQGNEQFF.

The rearrangement links TRBV10-3 to TRBJ2-5, with 10 positions matching TRBD2. V lost 10 bases to trimming and J lost 1 base; unmatched junction nucleotides: 9. This CDR3 spans 15 amino acids. Germline lookup yields CDR1 ENHRY and CDR2 SYGVKD. CDR3 coding DNA: TGTGCCAGCGCGACTAGCGGGCCAAGCCAAGAGACCCAGTACTTC. Translation gives CASATSGPSQETQYF.

This chain uses TRBV28 with TRBJ1-1; a possible D gene is TRBD1 (6 bases). Trimming left V 7 bases short and J 1 base short, with 13 bases between. CDR3 length equals 14 residues. Germline-derived CDR1 and CDR2 are MDHEN and SYDVKM. The CDR3 coding sequence is TGTGCCAGCACCGTCGGACAGTGGAACACTGAAGCTTTCTTT. Residues: CASTVGQWNTEAFF.

V usage is TRBV7-9 and J usage is TRBJ2-3; a possible D gene is TRBD1 (5 bases). The CDR3 is 16 amino acids. V lost 3 bases and J 2 bases, leaving 15 bases between the germline ends. Per the germline V gene, CDR1 is SEHNR and CDR2 is FQNEAQ (reference sequence). In DNA, the CDR3 is TGTGCCAGCAGCTTTCTCCGTACAGGTAACACAGATACGCAGTATTTT. The encoded protein is CASSFLRTGNTDTQYF.

The gene calls are TRBV29-1 and TRBJ2-2, with D possibly TRBD1 on 7 matching bases. The ends were cut back, 6 bases at V and 6 bases at J, with 14 bases in the middle. The CDR3 is made up of 13 amino acids. Germline CDR1 SQVTM, CDR2 ANQGSEA. CDR3 nucleotide sequence: TGCAGCGTCAGGGGGGATGGGTCCGGGGAGCTGTTTTTT. Its protein product is CSVRGDGSGELFF.

The rearrangement links TRBV9 to TRBJ1-2; 11 bases are a match to TRBD1. The junction had 6 bases not matched to a gene; V was cut back by 2 bases and J by 0 bases. From germline, CDR1 is SGDLS and CDR2 YYNGEE. This CDR3 has 17 amino acids. The DNA of the CDR3 is TGTGCCAGCAGCGTTGGGACAGGGGGATTGGCTAACTATGGCTACACCTTC. Residues: CASSVGTGGLANYGYTF.

This chain connects TRBV5-4 to TRBJ2-2; 10 positions match TRBD1. J lost 4 bases, V lost 4 bases, and 10 bases had no gene match. Looked up from germline, CDR1 is SGHNT and CDR2 is YYREEE (reference sequence). There are 17 residues in the CDR3. The chain's CDR3 is CASSSKPGQGTTGELFF. CDR3 bases: TGTGCCAGCAGCAGCAAGCCGGGACAGGGGACCACCGGGGAGCTGTTTTTT.

The CDR3 reads CASSPGAGVFEQYF. CDR3 DNA sequence: TGTGCCAGCAGCCCGGGAGCGGGAGTATTCGAGCAGTACTTC. This rearrangement joins TRBV3-1 (or the pseudogene TRBV3-2) to TRBJ2-7; 8 nucleotides agree with TRBD2. Germline lookup yields CDR1 LGHDT and CDR2 YNNKEL (reference sequence). J was trimmed by 6 bases and V by 4 bases; bases with no gene match: 8. CDR3 length: 14 residues.

The chain has TRBV7-9 and TRBJ2-5; TRBD1 matches at 7 bases. The V gene's germline CDR1 is SEHNR and CDR2 FQNEAQ (reference sequence). This CDR3 is built from 15 residues. V dropped 0 bases and J dropped 3; count of bases not matched to a gene: 4. The CDR3 nucleotides read TGTGCCAGCAGCTTAGCAGGACAGGTCGAAGAGACCCAGTACTTC. Translating it yields CASSLAGQVEETQYF.

The chain uses TRBV7-9 and TRBJ1-2; 7 bases fit TRBD1. Unmatched junction bases numbered 7, after V lost 5 bases and J lost 7 bases. Looked up from germline, CDR1 is SEHNR and CDR2 is FQNEAQ (reference sequence). The CDR3 spans 13 residues. The CDR3 DNA is TGTGCCAGCAGCCCAAAGACAGGGTTTGGCTACACCTTC. Protein: CASSPKTGFGYTF.

By sample share, this clone is large. This sequence joins TRBV2 and TRBJ1-3, with TRBD1 identical over 11 bases. Trimming removed 6 bases from V and 6 bases from J; junction bases left unmatched: 7. CDR1 and CDR2 from the germline V gene are SNHLY and FYNNEI. CDR3 size: 15 residues. The CDR3 protein is CASRPGTGGENTIYF. The CDR3 bases are TGTGCCAGCAGACCCGGGACAGGGGGGGAAAACACCATATATTTT.

This sequence joins TRBV20-1 and TRBJ2-7, with 7 bases that match TRBD2. Germline V CDR1 and CDR2: DFQATT, SNEGSKA (reference sequence). This CDR3 spans 16 amino acids. V shed 3 bases, J shed 0 bases, and the junction held 11 bases outside the gene matches. In nucleotides, the CDR3 is TGCAGTGCTAGTGGCTTAGGGACTACTTTCTCCTACGAGCAGTACTTC. It specifies CSASGLGTTFSYEQYF.

The CDR3 loop reads CASSRTGGNSPLHF. CDR3 in DNA: TGTGCCAGCAGCAGAACAGGGGGGAATTCACCCCTCCACTTT. The chain joins TRBV7-2 to TRBJ1-6, with 8 positions matching TRBD1. The CDR3 runs to 14 residues. The J segment lost 7 bases and the V segment lost 5 bases, leaving 4 bases of the junction unmatched. CDR1 is SGHTA and CDR2 is FQGNSA in the germline V gene.

The chain recombines TRBV18 with TRBJ1-5, with 7 positions matching TRBD1. Per germline, CDR1 KGHSH and CDR2 LQKENI. The CDR3 covers 14 residues. V shed 6 bases and J 1 base; nucleotides not matched to a gene: 3. In DNA, the CDR3 is TGTGCCAGCTCTCAACAGGGGAGCAATCAGCCCCAGCATTTT. It yields the protein CASSQQGSNQPQHF.

This clone was counted between two and nine times. Additional DNA sequences in this sample encode the identical CDR3. The V gene is TRBV7-3, the J gene TRBJ2-2; the D gene is possibly TRBD1 (7 bases). CDR3 size: 13 residues. Germline loops: CDR1 SGHTA, CDR2 FQGTGA. The V and J ends lost 4 bases and 6 bases respectively, with 9 bases between them. The CDR3 loop reads CASSSGGPGELFF. The CDR3 coding sequence is TGTGCCAGCAGCTCAGGGGGGCCCGGGGAGCTGTTTTTT.

This clone was counted between two and nine times. The gene calls are TRBV27 and TRBJ2-2, with 7 bases aligning to TRBD2. Germline V gene data show CDR1 as MNHEY and CDR2 as SMNVEV (reference sequence). J gave up 2 bases and V 4 bases, and 10 bases lay outside the gene matches. This CDR3 has 17 residues. CDR3 amino acids: CASSSPGLVGNTGELFF. The DNA for the CDR3 is TGTGCCAGCAGTTCCCCAGGACTAGTTGGCAACACCGGGGAGCTGTTTTTT.

The CDR3 protein is CASSYAGFSQPQHF. As DNA, the CDR3 is TGTGCCAGCAGTTACGCGGGATTTAGTCAGCCCCAGCATTTT. The chain joins TRBV6-2 or TRBV6-3 to TRBJ1-5; D is ambiguous. This CDR3 comprises 14 residues. V was cut by 2 bases and J by 6 bases, with 11 bases left in between. Germline CDR1 and CDR2: MNHEY and SVGEGT.

The gene calls are TRBV6-2 or TRBV6-3 and TRBJ2-7; weak D call: TRBD1 (5 bases). The V gene's germline CDR1 is MNHEY and CDR2 SVGEGT. The V end lost 0 bases, the J end lost 2 bases, and 8 bases lay between the germline ends. The CDR3 totals 14 residues. The CDR3, as DNA: TGTGCCAGCAGTTACTCGGTAGGGGCCTACGAGCAGTACTTC. Translated, it gives CASSYSVGAYEQYF.

This clone has more than one count but fewer than ten. The chain employs TRBV28 and TRBJ1-1; the match to TRBD1 covers 10 bases. CDR1 is MDHEN and CDR2 is SYDVKM in the germline V gene. The length of the CDR3 is 17 residues. V gave up 5 bases and J gave up 0 bases; unmatched junction bases: 9. The CDR3 here is CASSTPGQGRLNTEAFF. As DNA, the CDR3 is TGTGCCAGCAGTACACCGGGACAGGGGAGACTGAACACTGAAGCTTTCTTT.

The V and J genes are TRBV30 and TRBJ1-4; D ambiguous. Germline V gene sequence: CDR1 GTSNPN, CDR2 SVGIG (reference sequence). V was cut by 4 bases and J by 7 bases, with 16 bases left in between. The CDR3 contains 14 residues. CDR3 residues: CAWTKTQSGEKLFF. The CDR3 nucleotides are TGTGCCTGGACTAAGACCCAGAGCGGTGAAAAACTGTTTTTT.

This chain links TRBV9 with TRBJ2-1; 11 nucleotides align to TRBD2. J was trimmed by 4 bases and V by 2 bases; bases with no gene match: 2. CDR3 length: 15 residues. Germline V lookup: CDR1 SGDLS, CDR2 YYNGEE. For the CDR3, the DNA is TGTGCCAGCAGCGTTAGACTAGCGGGATACAATGAGCAGTTCTTC. This gives the protein CASSVRLAGYNEQFF.

This rearrangement joins TRBV6-6 to TRBJ2-4; TRBD2 matches at 7 bases. Germline CDR1 MNHNY, CDR2 SVGAGI (reference sequence). V trimming: 2 bases; J trimming: 8 bases; junction bases outside the gene matches: 6. This CDR3 is built from 14 residues. The CDR3 region has the DNA TGTGCCAGCAGTTACGGCGGGAGCCGGGACATTCAGTACTTC. Its protein is CASSYGGSRDIQYF.

The CDR3 is CASGYRGAPLHF. CDR3 bases: TGTGCCAGCGGCTACAGGGGGGCACCCCTCCACTTT. The V and J genes are TRBV28 and TRBJ1-6; 8 nucleotides align to TRBD1. This CDR3 spans 12 amino acids. V was pared by 8 bases and J by 11 bases, with 5 bases of the junction left unmatched. In germline, CDR1 is MDHEN, CDR2 SYDVKM.

CDR3 DNA sequence: TGTGCCAGCAGTTGGCGGGGGAACACTGAAGCTTTCTTT. Protein: CASSWRGNTEAFF. The chain joins TRBV6-2 or TRBV6-3 to TRBJ1-1; D remains ambiguous. Germline CDR1 reads MNHEY; CDR2 reads SVGEGT. The CDR3 sequence is 13 residues long. The ends were cut back, 4 bases at V and 1 base at J, with 7 bases in the middle.

The chain couples TRBV6-2 or TRBV6-3 to TRBJ2-7, with TRBD1 matching over 11 bases. V shed 3 bases and J 5 bases; nucleotides not matched to a gene: 6. In germline, CDR1 is MNHEY, CDR2 SVGEGT. The CDR3 extends over 15 amino acids. This CDR3 reads CASSYPGQGEHEQYF. The DNA of the CDR3 is TGTGCCAGCAGTTATCCGGGACAGGGGGAACACGAGCAGTACTTC.

The chain is built from TRBV9 and TRBJ1-2, with D tentatively TRBD1 (6 bases). The CDR3 has 15 residues. V was shortened by 4 bases and J by 4 bases, with 17 bases between the two germline ends. The germline gives CDR1 SGDLS, CDR2 YYNGEE. In DNA form, the CDR3 reads TGTGCCAGCAGCCCAAGGGACAACGAAGTCTATGGCTACACCTTC. Translated: CASSPRDNEVYGYTF.

The genes are TRBV25-1 and TRBJ1-2; a weak D match, TRBD1 (5 bases). The CDR3 consists of 14 residues. Trimming took off 1 base at V and 3 bases at J, with 9 bases between the two ends. CDR1 is MGHDK and CDR2 is SYGVNS in the germline V gene. Written as DNA, the CDR3 is TGTGCCAGCAGTGAATTTGGCAGGGACTATGGCTACACCTTC. Amino acids: CASSEFGRDYGYTF.